The entry below gives a single T cell receptor (beta chain) sequence along with its context. These data are taken from a study of blood T cell repertoires in COVID-19. The wider study: COVID-19 samples from acute and convalescent phases originated in the United States, Italy and Spain. The analysed material was cDNA or gDNA that came from T cells, B-cell-depleted T cells, or PBMCs.

Per the study methods: Nucleated cell counts were estimated from reference gene primer amplification. Data came from immunoSEQ multiplex PCR; TCRdb stores just in-frame clones and leaves some out. Clone size and the V and J calls come from that table; the DNA yielded D and trimming. The profile shows some 41,000 clones, 70% to 90% of them singletons. This CDR3 is built from 18 residues. Germline trimming cut 0 bases from V and 5 bases from J; bases unmatched to any gene: 12. Germline CDR1 reads LGHNA; CDR2 reads YNFKEQ. This receptor was obtained from a human donor in a cohort sampled during active COVID-19. Sequenced sample: peripheral blood. The V and J genes are TRBV4-2 and TRBJ2-5, with 10 bases fitting TRBD2. The CDR3 DNA reads TGTGCCAGCAGCCAAGATCTGGCTAGCGGGGGCCGCCGGGAGACCCAGTACTTC. Its translation is CASSQDLASGGRRETQYF.